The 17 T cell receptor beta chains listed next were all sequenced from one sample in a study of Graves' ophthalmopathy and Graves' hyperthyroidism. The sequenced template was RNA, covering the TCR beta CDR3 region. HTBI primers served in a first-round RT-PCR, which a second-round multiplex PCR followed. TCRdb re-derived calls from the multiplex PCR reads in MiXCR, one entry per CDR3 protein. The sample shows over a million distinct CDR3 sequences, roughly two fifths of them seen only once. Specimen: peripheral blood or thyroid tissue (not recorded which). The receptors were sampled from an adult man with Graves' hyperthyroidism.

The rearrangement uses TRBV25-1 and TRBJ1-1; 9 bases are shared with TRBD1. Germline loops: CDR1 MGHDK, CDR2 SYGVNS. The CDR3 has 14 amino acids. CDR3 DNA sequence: TGTGCTAGAGATCGGGGACAGGGGAACACTGAAGCTTTCTTT. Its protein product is CARDRGQGNTEAFF.

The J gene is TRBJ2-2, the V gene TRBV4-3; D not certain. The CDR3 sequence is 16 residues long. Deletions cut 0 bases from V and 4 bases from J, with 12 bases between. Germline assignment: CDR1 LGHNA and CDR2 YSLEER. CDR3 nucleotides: TGCGCCAGCAGCCAAGATCGGCTGGGTGGCACCGGGGAGCTGTTTTTT. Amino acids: CASSQDRLGGTGELFF.

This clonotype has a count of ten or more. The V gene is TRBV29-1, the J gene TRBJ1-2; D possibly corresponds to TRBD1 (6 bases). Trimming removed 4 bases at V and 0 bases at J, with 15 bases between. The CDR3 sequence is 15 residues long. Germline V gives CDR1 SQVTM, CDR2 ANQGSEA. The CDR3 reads CSVAPPTGTNYGYTF. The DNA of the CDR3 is TGCAGCGTTGCCCCGCCGACAGGAACTAACTATGGCTACACCTTC.

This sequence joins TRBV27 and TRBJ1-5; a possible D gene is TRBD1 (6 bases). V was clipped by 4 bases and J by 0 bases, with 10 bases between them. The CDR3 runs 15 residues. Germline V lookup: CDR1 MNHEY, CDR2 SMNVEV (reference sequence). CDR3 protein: CASSSQGVSNQPQHF. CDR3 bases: TGTGCCAGCAGTTCACAGGGTGTTAGCAATCAGCCCCAGCATTTT.

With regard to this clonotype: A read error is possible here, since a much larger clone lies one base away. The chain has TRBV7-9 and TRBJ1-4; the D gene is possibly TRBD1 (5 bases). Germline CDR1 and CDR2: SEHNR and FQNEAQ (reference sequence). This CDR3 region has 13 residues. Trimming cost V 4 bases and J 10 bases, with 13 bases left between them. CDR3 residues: CASSCGDRGKLFF. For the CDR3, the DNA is TGTGCCAGCAGCTGCGGGGACCGAGGAAAACTGTTTTTT.

The CDR3 spells CASSIEGAHETQYF. As DNA, the CDR3 is TGTGCCAGCAGCATAGAGGGGGCGCATGAGACCCAGTACTTC. J is TRBJ2-5 and V is TRBV7-3, with 7 bases aligning to TRBD1. The length of the CDR3 is 14 residues. Germline loops: CDR1 SGHTA, CDR2 FQGTGA. The trim removed 5 bases at V and 5 bases at J, leaving 8 bases unmatched.

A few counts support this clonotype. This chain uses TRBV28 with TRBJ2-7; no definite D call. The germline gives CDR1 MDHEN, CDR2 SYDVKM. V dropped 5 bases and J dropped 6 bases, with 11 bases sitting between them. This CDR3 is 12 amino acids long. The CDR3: CASSPRRAEQYF. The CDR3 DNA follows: TGTGCCAGCAGTCCCCGGAGAGCCGAGCAGTACTTC.

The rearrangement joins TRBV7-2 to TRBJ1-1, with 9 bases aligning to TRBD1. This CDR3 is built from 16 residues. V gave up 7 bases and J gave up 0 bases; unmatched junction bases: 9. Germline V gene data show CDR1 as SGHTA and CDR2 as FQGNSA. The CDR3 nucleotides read TGTGCCAGCACCAACGACAGGGGGTCTCTGAACACTGAAGCTTTCTTT. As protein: CASTNDRGSLNTEAFF.

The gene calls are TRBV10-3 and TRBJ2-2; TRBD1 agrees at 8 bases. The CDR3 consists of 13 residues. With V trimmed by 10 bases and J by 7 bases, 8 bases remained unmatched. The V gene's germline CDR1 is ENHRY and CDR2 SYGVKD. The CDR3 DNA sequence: TGTGCCAGTAGTGAGACAGGGGTCGGGGAGCTGTTTTTT. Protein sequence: CASSETGVGELFF.

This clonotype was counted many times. The CDR3 DNA reads TGTGCCAGCAGCCAACAGGGTGGTCAAGAGACCCAGTACTTC. Translating gives CASSQQGGQETQYF. The V and J genes are TRBV7-9 and TRBJ2-5; D may be TRBD1 (6 bases). V lost 5 bases and J 2 bases, leaving 12 bases between the germline ends. Germline V lookup: CDR1 SEHNR, CDR2 FQNEAQ (reference sequence). CDR3 length: 14 amino acids. Together with reference TRBV7-9 and TRBJ2-5, the CDR3 gives the full variable domain: DTGVSQNPRHKITKRGQNVTFRCDPISEHNRLYWYRQTLGQGPEFLTYFQNEAQLEKSRLLSDRFSAERPKGSFSTLEIQRTEQGDSAMYLCASSQQGGQETQYFGPGTRLLVL.

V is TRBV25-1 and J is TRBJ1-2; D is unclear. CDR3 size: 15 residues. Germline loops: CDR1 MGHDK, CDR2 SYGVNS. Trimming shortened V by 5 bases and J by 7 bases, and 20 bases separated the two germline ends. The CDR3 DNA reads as TGTGCCAGCAGTTTATTAGGCCAGCCGGGCTGTGGCTACACCTTC. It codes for CASSLLGQPGCGYTF.

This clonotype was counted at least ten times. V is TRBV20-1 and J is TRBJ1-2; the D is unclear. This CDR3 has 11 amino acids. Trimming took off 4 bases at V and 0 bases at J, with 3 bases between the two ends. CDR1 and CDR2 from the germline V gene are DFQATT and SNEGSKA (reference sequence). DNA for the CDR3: TGCAGTGCTATCGCTAACTATGGCTACACCTTC. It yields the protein CSAIANYGYTF.

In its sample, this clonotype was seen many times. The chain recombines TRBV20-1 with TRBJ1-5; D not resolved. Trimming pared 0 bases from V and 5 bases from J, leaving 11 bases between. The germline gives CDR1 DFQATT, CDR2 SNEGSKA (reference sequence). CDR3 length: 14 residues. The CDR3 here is CSARDPNSYQPQHF. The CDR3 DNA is TGCAGTGCTAGAGATCCAAACAGCTATCAGCCCCAGCATTTT.

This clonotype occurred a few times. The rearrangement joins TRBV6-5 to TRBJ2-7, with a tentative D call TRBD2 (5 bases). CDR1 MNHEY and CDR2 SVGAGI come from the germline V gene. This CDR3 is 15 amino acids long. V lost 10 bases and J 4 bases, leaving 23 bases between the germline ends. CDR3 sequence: CATRLWGMSNYEQYF. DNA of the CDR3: TGTGCCACCAGACTATGGGGTATGTCTAATTACGAGCAGTACTTC.

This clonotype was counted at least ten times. CDR3 DNA sequence: TGCGCCAGCAGCTTGGCCGAGGAGCAGTTCTTC. Translation: CASSLAEEQFF. J is TRBJ2-1 and V is TRBV5-1; D ambiguous. Between the trimmed V and J ends, which lost 0 bases and 10 bases, there was a span of 5 bases. The CDR3 has 11 residues. Germline V gives CDR1 SGHRS, CDR2 YFSETQ.

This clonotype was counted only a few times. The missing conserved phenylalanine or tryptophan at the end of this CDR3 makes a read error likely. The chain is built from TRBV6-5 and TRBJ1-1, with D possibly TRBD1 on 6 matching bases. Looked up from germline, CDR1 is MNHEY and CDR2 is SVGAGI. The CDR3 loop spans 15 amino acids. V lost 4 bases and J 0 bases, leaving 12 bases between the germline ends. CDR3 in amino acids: CASSLQGGMNTEAFL. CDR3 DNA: TGTGCCAGCAGTTTACAGGGTGGGATGAACACTGAAGCTTTCCTT.

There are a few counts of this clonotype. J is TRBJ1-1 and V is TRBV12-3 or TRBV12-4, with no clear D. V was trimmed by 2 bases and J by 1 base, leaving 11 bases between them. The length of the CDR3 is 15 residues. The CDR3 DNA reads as TGTGCCAGCAGTTTATATGGCCTCTCGAACACTGAAGCTTTCTTT. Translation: CASSLYGLSNTEAFF.